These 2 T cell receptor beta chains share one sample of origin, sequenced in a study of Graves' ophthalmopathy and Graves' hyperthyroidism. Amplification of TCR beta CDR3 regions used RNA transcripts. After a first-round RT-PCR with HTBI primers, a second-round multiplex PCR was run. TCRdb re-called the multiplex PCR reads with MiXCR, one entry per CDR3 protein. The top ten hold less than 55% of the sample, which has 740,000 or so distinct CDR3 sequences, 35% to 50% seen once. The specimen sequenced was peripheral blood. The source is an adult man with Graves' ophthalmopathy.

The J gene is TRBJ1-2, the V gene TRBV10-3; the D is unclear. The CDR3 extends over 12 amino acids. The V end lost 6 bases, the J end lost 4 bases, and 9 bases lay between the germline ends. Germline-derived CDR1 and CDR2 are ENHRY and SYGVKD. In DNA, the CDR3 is TGTGCCATCAGGATCGAGGGCTATGGCTACACCTTC. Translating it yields CAIRIEGYGYTF.

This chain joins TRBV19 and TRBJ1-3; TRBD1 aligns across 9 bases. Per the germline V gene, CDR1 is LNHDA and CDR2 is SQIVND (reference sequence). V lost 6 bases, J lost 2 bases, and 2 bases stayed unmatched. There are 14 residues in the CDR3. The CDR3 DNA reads TGTGCCAGTAGAAGACAGGGGGCTGGAAACACCATATATTTT. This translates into CASRRQGAGNTIYF.